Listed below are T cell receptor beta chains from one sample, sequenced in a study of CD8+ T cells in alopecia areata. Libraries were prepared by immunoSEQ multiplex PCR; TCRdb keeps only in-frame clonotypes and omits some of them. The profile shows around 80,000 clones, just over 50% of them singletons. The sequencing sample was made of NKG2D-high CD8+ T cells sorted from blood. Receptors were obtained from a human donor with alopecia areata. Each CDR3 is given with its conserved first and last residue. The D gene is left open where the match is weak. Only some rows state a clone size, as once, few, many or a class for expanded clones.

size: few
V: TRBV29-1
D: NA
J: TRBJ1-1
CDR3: CSVGQVGPLNTEAFF
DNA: TGCAGCGTTGGACAGGTGGGGCCATTGAACACTGAAGCTTTCTTT

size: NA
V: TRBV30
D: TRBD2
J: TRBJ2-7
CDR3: CAWGEVAGSSLEQYF
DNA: TGTGCCTGGGGAGAAGTAGCGGGCTCGTCCCTCGAGCAGTACTTC

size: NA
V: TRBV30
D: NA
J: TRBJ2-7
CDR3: CAWSPEWTYEQYF
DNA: TGTGCCTGGAGTCCCGAGTGGACCTACGAGCAGTACTTC

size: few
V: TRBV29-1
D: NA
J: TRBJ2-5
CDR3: CSFTREGETQYF
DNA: TGCAGCTTCACCAGGGAAGGAGAGACCCAGTACTTC

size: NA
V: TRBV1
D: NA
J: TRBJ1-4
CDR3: CTSSPGGTNEKLFF
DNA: TGCACCAGCAGCCCTGGGGGAACTAATGAAAAACTGTTTTTT

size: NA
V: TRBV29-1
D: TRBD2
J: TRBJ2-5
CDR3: CSVVAGGPGETQYF
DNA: TGCAGCGTTGTAGCGGGAGGGCCTGGGGAGACCCAGTACTTC

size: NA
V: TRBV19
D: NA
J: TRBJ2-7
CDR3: CASSVTGGYEQYF
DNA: TGTGCCAGTAGTGTGACAGGAGGGTACGAGCAGTACTTC

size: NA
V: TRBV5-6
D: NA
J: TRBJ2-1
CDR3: CASSFFGGEQFF
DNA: TGTGCCAGCAGCTTTTTCGGGGGTGAGCAGTTCTTC

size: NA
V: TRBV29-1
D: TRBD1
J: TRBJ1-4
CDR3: CSVEGQGYEKLFF
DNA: TGCAGCGTTGAGGGACAGGGTTATGAAAAACTGTTTTTT

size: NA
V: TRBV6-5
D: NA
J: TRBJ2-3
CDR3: CASSYPEQGTNTQYF
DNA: TGTGCCAGCAGTTACCCCGAACAGGGAACCAATACGCAGTATTTT

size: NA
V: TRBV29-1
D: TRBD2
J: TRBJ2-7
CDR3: CSVEPSGASYEQYF
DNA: TGCAGCGTTGAACCTAGCGGGGCCTCCTACGAGCAGTACTTC

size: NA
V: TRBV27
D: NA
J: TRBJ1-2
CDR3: CASSLVGAADYGYTF
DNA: TGTGCCAGCAGTTTAGTCGGCGCAGCGGACTATGGCTACACCTTC

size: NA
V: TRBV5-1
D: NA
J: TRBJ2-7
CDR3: CASSLTGRTYEQYF
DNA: TGCGCCAGCAGCTTGACAGGACGCACTTACGAGCAGTACTTC

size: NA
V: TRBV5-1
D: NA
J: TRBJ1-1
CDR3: CASSLGLGNTEAFF
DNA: TGCGCCAGCAGCTTGGGTTTGGGGAACACTGAAGCTTTCTTT

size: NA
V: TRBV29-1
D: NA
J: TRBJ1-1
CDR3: CSVVGLHPEAFF
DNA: TGCAGCGTTGTGGGCCTACACCCTGAAGCTTTCTTT

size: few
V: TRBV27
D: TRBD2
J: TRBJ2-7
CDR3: CASSYDSGRYYEQYF
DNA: TGTGCCAGCAGTTACGATAGCGGGAGATACTACGAGCAGTACTTC

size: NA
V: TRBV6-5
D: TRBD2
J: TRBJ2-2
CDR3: CASSYRTSGDGELFF
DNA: TGTGCCAGCAGTTACCGGACTAGCGGGGACGGGGAGCTGTTTTTT

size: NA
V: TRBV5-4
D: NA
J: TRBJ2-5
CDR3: CASSLEEGPETQYF
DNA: TGTGCCAGCAGCTTGGAGGAGGGTCCGGAGACCCAGTACTTC